The clone carrying this TCR beta chain appeared many times. TCRdb recomputed calls from the 5' RACE reads with MiXCR, one row per CDR3 protein. The sample has approximately 40,000 distinct CDR3 sequences, roughly a fifth seen once. The germline CDR1 and CDR2 sequences are PRHDT and FYEKMQ (reference sequence). The CDR3 has 16 residues. The V and J ends lost 2 bases and 3 bases respectively, with 14 bases between them. Tregs were sorted as CD4+CD25+CD127-/low cells. Source material: Tregs sorted from blood. The chain recombines TRBV13 with TRBJ1-5; no firm D call. This sequence originates from a female donor with breast cancer. In DNA form, the CDR3 reads TGTGCCAGCAGCTTACTCGCTTCGCAGCACAATCAGCCCCAGCATTTT. Protein: CASSLLASQHNQPQHF.